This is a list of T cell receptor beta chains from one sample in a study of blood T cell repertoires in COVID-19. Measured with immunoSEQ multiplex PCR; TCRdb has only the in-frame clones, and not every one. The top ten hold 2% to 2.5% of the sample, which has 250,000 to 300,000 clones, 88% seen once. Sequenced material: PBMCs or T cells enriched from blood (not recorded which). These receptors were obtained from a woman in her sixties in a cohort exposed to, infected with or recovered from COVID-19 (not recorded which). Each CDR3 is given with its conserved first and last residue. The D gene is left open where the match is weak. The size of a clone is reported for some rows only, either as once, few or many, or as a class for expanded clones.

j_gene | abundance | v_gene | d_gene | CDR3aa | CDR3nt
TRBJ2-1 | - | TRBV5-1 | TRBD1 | CASSLVGTGDNEQFF | TGCGCCAGCAGCTTGGTGGGGACAGGGGACAATGAGCAGTTCTTC
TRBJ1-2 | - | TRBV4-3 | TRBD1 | CASSPVTGGSYGYTF | TGCGCCAGCAGCCCCGTTACAGGGGGCAGCTATGGCTACACCTTC
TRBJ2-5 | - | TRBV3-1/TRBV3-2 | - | CASSHEWAPQYF | TGTGCCAGCAGCCACGAGTGGGCTCCCCAGTACTTC
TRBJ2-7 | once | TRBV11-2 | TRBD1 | CASSLGQHYEQYF | TGTGCCAGCAGCTTGGGACAGCACTACGAGCAGTACTTC
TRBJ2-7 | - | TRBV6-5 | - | CASRDRLYEQYF | TGTGCCAGCAGAGACAGACTCTACGAGCAGTACTTC
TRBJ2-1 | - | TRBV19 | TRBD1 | CASSTRGQGANNEQFF | TGTGCCAGTAGTACCCGGGGACAGGGGGCGAACAATGAGCAGTTCTTC
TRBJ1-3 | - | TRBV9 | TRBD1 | CASSAYRDSSGNTIYF | TGTGCCAGCAGCGCATACAGGGACAGCTCTGGAAACACCATATATTTT
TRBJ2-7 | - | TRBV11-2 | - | CASSLINWSGEQYF | TGTGCCAGCAGCTTAATCAACTGGTCGGGCGAGCAGTACTTC
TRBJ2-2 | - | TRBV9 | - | CASSVVGSNTGELFF | TGTGCCAGCAGCGTAGTTGGCTCGAACACCGGGGAGCTGTTTTTT
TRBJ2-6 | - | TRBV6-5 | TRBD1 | CASAGTGSGANVLTF | TGTGCCAGCGCCGGGACAGGGTCCGGGGCCAACGTCCTGACTTTC
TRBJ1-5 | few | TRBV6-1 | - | CASSEAQLGQPQHF | TGTGCCAGCAGTGAAGCACAGCTGGGTCAGCCCCAGCATTTT
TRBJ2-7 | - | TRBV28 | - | CASSPPGLNYEQYF | TGTGCCAGCAGTCCCCCGGGACTGAATTACGAGCAGTACTTC
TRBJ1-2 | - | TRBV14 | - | CASSQETPRHGYTF | TGTGCCAGCAGCCAAGAAACACCCAGGCATGGCTACACCTTC
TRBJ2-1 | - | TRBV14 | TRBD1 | CASSPDRGRNEQFF | TGTGCCAGCAGCCCGGACAGGGGGAGGAATGAGCAGTTCTTC
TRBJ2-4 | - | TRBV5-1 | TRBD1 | CASSQQGAVAKNIQYF | TGCGCCAGCAGCCAACAGGGGGCCGTCGCCAAAAACATTCAGTACTTC
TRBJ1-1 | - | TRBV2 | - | CASKGLNTEAFF | TGTGCCAGCAAGGGGTTGAACACTGAAGCTTTCTTT
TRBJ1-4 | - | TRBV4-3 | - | CASSQESQGNEKLFF | TGCGCCAGCAGCCAAGAGAGTCAGGGTAACGAAAAACTGTTTTTT
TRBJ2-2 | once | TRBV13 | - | CASSLVRGGTGELFF | TGTGCCAGCAGCTTAGTGAGGGGGGGCACCGGGGAGCTGTTTTTT
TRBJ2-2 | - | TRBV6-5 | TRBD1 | CASSHNRGSGELFF | TGTGCCAGCAGTCACAACAGGGGTTCCGGGGAGCTGTTTTTT
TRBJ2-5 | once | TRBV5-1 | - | CASSLAAGETQYF | TGCGCCAGCAGCTTGGCGGCAGGGGAGACCCAGTACTTC
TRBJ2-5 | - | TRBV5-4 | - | CASSLAWRQETQYF | TGTGCCAGCAGCTTGGCCTGGCGGCAAGAGACCCAGTACTTC
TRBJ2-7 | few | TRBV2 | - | CASTSVGPQYF | TGTGCCAGCACCTCGGTGGGCCCCCAGTACTTC
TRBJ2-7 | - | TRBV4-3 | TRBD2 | CASSPGGAGSYEQYF | TGCGCCAGCAGCCCGGGGGGAGCGGGAAGCTACGAGCAGTACTTC
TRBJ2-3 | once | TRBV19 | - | CASSIRTSDTQYF | TGTGCCAGTAGTATACGGACTTCCGATACGCAGTATTTT
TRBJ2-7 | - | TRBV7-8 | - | CASSFPGSPYEQYF | TGTGCCAGCAGCTTCCCGGGGTCCCCCTACGAGCAGTACTTC
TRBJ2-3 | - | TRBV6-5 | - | CARNRDTQYF | TGTGCCAGGAACAGAGATACGCAGTATTTT
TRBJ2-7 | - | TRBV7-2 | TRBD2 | CASSLPVVAGASYEQYF | TGTGCCAGCAGCTTACCAGTGGTGGCGGGAGCTTCCTACGAGCAGTACTTC
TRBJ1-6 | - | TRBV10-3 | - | CAISESGSAGTPLHF | TGTGCCATCAGTGAGTCGGGTTCGGCAGGGACACCCCTCCACTTT
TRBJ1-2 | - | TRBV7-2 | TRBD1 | CASSLGWDRGRSGGYTF | TGTGCCAGCAGCTTAGGGTGGGACAGGGGGCGATCAGGTGGCTACACCTTC
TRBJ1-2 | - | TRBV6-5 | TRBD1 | CASSRETGEGGYTF | TGTGCCAGCAGTCGCGAGACAGGGGAAGGTGGCTACACCTTC
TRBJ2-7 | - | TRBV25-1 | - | CARFREPLYEQYF | TGTGCCCGTTTCCGGGAGCCTCTCTACGAGCAGTACTTC